This T cell receptor (beta chain) was documented in a study of blood T cell repertoires in COVID-19. This table comes from immunoSEQ multiplex PCR, and its TCRdb copy is limited to in-frame clones, with some not included. Among 200,000 to 300,000 clones, 65% to 90% were seen once, and the ten largest hold 5.1%. V was shortened by 8 bases and J by 8 bases, with 15 bases between the two germline ends. CDR3 length: 12 residues. CDR1 MNHEY and CDR2 SVGAGI come from the germline V gene. Sequenced material: peripheral blood. The chain combines TRBV6-5 with TRBJ1-1; D is possibly TRBD1 (6 bases). This TCR came from a man aged 45-60 years with COVID-19, enrolled during active disease. The CDR3 spells CASHVGQFEAFF. CDR3 sequence (DNA): TGTGCCAGCCACGTAGGACAGTTCGAAGCTTTCTTT.